Listed below are T cell receptor beta chains from one sample, sequenced in a study of T cell responses to AZD1222 COVID-19 vaccine. The assay was immunoSEQ multiplex PCR, and TCRdb's table has in-frame clones only and misses some. The sample lists 150,000 or so clones, roughly 88% seen once, with approximately 6.3% in the top ten. The sample here was peripheral blood, taken 28 days after the second AZD1222 dose. Every receptor here comes from an adult who received the AZD1222 COVID-19 vaccine. CDR3s include the opening cysteine and the closing phenylalanine or tryptophan. The order of the fields is D gene, J gene, V gene, clone size, CDR3 protein, CDR3 DNA. The D gene is left open where the match is weak. Size is omitted from some rows. Given values are once, few, many or a class for expanded clones.

TRBD2,TRBJ2-1,TRBV6-2/TRBV6-3,.,CASRPGDSGRPSSYNEQFF,TGTGCCAGCAGACCTGGTGATAGCGGGAGGCCTAGCTCCTACAATGAGCAGTTCTTC
.,TRBJ1-2,TRBV7-9,.,CASSLGGSYGYTF,TGTGCCAGCAGCTTAGGAGGATCCTATGGCTACACCTTC
.,TRBJ1-6,TRBV28,.,CASNRVENSPLHF,TGTGCCAGCAACAGGGTGGAGAATTCACCCCTCCACTTT
TRBD2,TRBJ2-5,TRBV5-4,.,CASSFGTSGSKETQYF,TGTGCCAGCAGCTTCGGGACTAGCGGGAGTAAGGAGACCCAGTACTTC
TRBD1,TRBJ1-4,TRBV19,.,CASSIGTGVEEKLFF,TGTGCCAGTAGTATAGGTACAGGGGTAGAGGAAAAACTGTTTTTT
.,TRBJ1-3,TRBV24-1,.,CATSDGYTIYF,TGTGCCACCAGTGATGGCTACACCATATATTTT
.,TRBJ1-1,TRBV6-2/TRBV6-3,.,CASIPRGPEAFF,TGTGCCAGCATCCCAAGGGGCCCTGAAGCTTTCTTT
TRBD1,TRBJ1-5,TRBV6-2/TRBV6-3,.,CASSYGTGDRSNQPQHF,TGTGCCAGCAGTTACGGGACAGGGGATAGGAGCAATCAGCCCCAGCATTTT
.,TRBJ2-5,TRBV6-2/TRBV6-3,.,CASSYSETQYF,TGTGCCAGCAGTTACTCAGAGACCCAGTACTTC
.,TRBJ1-2,TRBV5-4,.,CASSRRDSANYGYTF,TGTGCCAGCAGCCGCCGGGACTCAGCTAACTATGGCTACACCTTC
.,TRBJ1-5,TRBV5-8,.,CASRAYSNQPQHF,TGTGCCAGCAGGGCCTATAGCAATCAGCCCCAGCATTTT
.,TRBJ1-1,TRBV5-5,.,CASSLQGDTEAFF,TGTGCCAGCAGCTTGCAGGGTGACACTGAAGCTTTCTTT
.,TRBJ1-5,TRBV7-5,.,CARSRGHEAHQPQHF,TGTGCCAGAAGCCGTGGACATGAGGCTCATCAGCCCCAGCATTTT
.,TRBJ1-5,TRBV28,.,CASSFGIRGLQPQHF,TGTGCCAGCAGTTTCGGAATCAGGGGCCTACAGCCCCAGCATTTT
.,TRBJ2-4,TRBV29-1,.,CSVEDRVGIQYF,TGCAGCGTTGAAGACAGGGTAGGCATTCAGTACTTC
TRBD2,TRBJ2-4,TRBV3-1/TRBV3-2,.,CASSQARDYQNIQYF,TGTGCCAGCAGCCAAGCCCGGGACTACCAAAACATTCAGTACTTC
TRBD1,TRBJ1-3,TRBV7-2,.,CASMPGTASSGNTIYF,TGTGCCAGCATGCCCGGGACAGCCAGCTCTGGAAACACCATATATTTT
TRBD1,TRBJ2-1,TRBV28,once,CASSRKQGYEQFF,TGTGCCAGCAGTCGAAAACAGGGGTATGAGCAGTTCTTC
.,TRBJ2-7,TRBV6-2/TRBV6-3,.,CASSGAGQTKDYEQYF,TGTGCCAGCAGTGGCGCGGGTCAGACTAAAGATTACGAGCAGTACTTC
TRBD1,TRBJ2-7,TRBV6-1,.,CASSELGTGPYEQYF,TGTGCCAGCAGTGAATTGGGGACAGGCCCCTACGAGCAGTACTTC
.,TRBJ1-6,TRBV30,once,CAWSRPGTMDNSPLHF,TGTGCCTGGAGCCGCCCCGGGACAATGGATAATTCACCCCTCCACTTT
TRBD1,TRBJ2-7,TRBV18,.,CASSPPGTGSYEQYF,TGTGCCAGCTCACCACCCGGGACAGGCTCCTACGAGCAGTACTTC
.,TRBJ2-2,TRBV9,once,CASSPQRVENTGELFF,TGTGCCAGCAGCCCCCAGAGGGTGGAGAACACCGGGGAGCTGTTTTTT
TRBD1,TRBJ1-4,TRBV19,.,CASSRQAGTGEEKLFF,TGTGCCAGTAGTCGCCAAGCCGGGACAGGGGAAGAAAAACTGTTTTTT
TRBD1,TRBJ1-2,TRBV19,.,CATNGQGAEVGGYTF,TGTGCCACGAATGGACAGGGGGCTGAGGTAGGAGGCTACACCTTC
.,TRBJ1-6,TRBV9,.,CASSVGTDRNSPLHF,TGTGCCAGCAGCGTAGGGACAGACCGAAATTCACCCCTCCACTTT
.,TRBJ2-3,TRBV18,.,CASSPRWGLLTDTQYF,TGTGCCAGCTCACCACGTTGGGGACTTCTCACAGATACGCAGTATTTT
.,TRBJ2-2,TRBV2,.,CASKEGANTGELFF,TGTGCCAGCAAGGAGGGGGCCAACACCGGGGAGCTGTTTTTT
TRBD1,TRBJ1-1,TRBV28,.,CASSQDRTNAEAFF,TGTGCCAGCAGTCAGGACAGGACAAACGCTGAAGCTTTCTTT
.,TRBJ2-7,TRBV5-4,.,CASSLAKGVWYEQYF,TGTGCCAGCAGCTTGGCGAAGGGGGTTTGGTACGAGCAGTACTTC
.,TRBJ1-2,TRBV28,.,CASRLAVGSNYGYTF,TGTGCCAGCAGGCTTGCAGTCGGCAGTAACTATGGCTACACCTTC
TRBD1,TRBJ1-5,TRBV19,.,CATQPTGGFNQPQHF,TGTGCCACCCAACCGACAGGGGGCTTCAATCAGCCCCAGCATTTT
.,TRBJ2-5,TRBV3-1/TRBV3-2,.,CASSQDSWTQYF,TGTGCCAGCAGCCAAGATAGTTGGACCCAGTACTTC
TRBD1,TRBJ2-3,TRBV10-1,once,CASSGGQGVTDTQYF,TGCGCCAGCAGTGGAGGACAGGGGGTCACAGATACGCAGTATTTT
.,TRBJ1-3,TRBV5-1,.,CASSPNAGTSGNTIYF,TGCGCCAGCAGCCCGAACGCCGGGACCTCTGGAAACACCATATATTTT
TRBD1,TRBJ1-1,TRBV18,.,CASSDPGQLGMNTEAFF,TGTGCCAGCTCAGATCCGGGACAGCTAGGAATGAACACTGAAGCTTTCTTT
.,TRBJ1-6,TRBV30,.,CAWQQGYNSPLHF,TGTGCCTGGCAACAGGGTTATAATTCACCCCTCCACTTT
.,TRBJ1-5,TRBV2,.,CASQDSSNQPQHF,TGTGCCAGCCAAGACAGTAGCAATCAGCCCCAGCATTTT
TRBD1,TRBJ2-7,TRBV5-4,.,CASSLGDRGNPEQYF,TGTGCCAGCAGCTTGGGGGACAGGGGGAACCCAGAGCAGTACTTC